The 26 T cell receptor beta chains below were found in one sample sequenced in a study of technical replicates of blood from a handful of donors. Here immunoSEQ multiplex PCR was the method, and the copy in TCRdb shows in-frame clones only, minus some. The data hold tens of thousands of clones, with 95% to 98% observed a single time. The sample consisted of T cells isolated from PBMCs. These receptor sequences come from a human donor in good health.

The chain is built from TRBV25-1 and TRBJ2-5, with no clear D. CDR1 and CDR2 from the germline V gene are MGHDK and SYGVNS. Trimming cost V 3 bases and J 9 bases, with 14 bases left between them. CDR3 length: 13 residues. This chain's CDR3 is CASSDLPPPAQYF. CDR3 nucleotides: TGTGCCAGCAGTGATTTGCCTCCTCCGGCCCAGTACTTC.

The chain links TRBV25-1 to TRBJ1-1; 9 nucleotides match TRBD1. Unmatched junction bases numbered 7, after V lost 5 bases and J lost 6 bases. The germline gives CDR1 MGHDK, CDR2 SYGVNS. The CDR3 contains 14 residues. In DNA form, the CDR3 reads TGTGCCAGCAGTAGGACAGGGGCCCATCCTGAAGCTTTCTTT. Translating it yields CASSRTGAHPEAFF.

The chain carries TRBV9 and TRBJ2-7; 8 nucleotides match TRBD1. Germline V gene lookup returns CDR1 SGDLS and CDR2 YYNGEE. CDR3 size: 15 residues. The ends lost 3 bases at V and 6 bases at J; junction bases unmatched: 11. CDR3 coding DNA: TGTGCCAGCAGCGCCTCTCAGGGACAGGTCGGCGAGCAGTACTTC. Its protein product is CASSASQGQVGEQYF.

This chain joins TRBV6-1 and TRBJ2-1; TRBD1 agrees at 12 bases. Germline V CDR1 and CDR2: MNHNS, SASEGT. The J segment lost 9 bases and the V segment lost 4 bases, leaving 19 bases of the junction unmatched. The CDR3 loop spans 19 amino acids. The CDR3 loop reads CASSARGTGGEGSRSEQFF. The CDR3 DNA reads TGTGCCAGCAGTGCGAGAGGGACAGGGGGCGAGGGGTCACGAAGTGAGCAGTTCTTC.

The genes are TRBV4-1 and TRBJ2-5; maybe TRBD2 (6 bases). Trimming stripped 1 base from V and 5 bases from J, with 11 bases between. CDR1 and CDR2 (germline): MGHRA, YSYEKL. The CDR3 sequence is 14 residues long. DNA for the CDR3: TGCGCCAGCAGCCAAGCGGACTATCCTGAGACCCAGTACTTC. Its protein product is CASSQADYPETQYF.

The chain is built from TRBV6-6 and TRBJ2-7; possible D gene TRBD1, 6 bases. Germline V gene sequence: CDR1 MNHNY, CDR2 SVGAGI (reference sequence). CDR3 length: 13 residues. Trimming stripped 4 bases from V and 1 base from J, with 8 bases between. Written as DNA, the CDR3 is TGTGCCAGCAGTTCGACAGGATCCTACGAGCAGTACTTC. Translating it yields CASSSTGSYEQYF.

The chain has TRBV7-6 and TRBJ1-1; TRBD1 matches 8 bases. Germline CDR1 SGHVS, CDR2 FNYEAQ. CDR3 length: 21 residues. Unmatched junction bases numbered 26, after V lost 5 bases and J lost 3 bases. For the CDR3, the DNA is TGTGCCAGCAGCCACCCCCCTGCTCAGGGGGCGGCCCTCGCGTGGGACACTGAAGCTTTCTTT. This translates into CASSHPPAQGAALAWDTEAFF.

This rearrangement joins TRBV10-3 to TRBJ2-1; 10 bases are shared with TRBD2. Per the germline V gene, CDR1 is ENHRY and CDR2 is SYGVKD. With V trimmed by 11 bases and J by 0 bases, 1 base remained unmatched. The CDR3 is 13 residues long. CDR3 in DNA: TGTGCCGCTAGCGGGAGCTCCTACAATGAGCAGTTCTTC. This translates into CAASGSSYNEQFF.

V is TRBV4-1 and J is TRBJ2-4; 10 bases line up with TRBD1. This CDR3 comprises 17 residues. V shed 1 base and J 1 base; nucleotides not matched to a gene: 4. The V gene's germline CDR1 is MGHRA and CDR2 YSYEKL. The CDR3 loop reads CASSQVPGQGAKNIQYF. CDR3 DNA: TGCGCCAGCAGCCAAGTTCCGGGACAGGGGGCCAAAAACATTCAGTACTTC.

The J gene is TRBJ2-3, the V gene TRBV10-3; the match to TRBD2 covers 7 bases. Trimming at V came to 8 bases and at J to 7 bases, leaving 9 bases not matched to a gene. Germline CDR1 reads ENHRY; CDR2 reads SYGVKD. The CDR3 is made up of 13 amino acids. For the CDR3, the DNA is TGTGCCATCCCCAGCGGGGACGGCAATACGCAGTATTTT. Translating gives CAIPSGDGNTQYF.

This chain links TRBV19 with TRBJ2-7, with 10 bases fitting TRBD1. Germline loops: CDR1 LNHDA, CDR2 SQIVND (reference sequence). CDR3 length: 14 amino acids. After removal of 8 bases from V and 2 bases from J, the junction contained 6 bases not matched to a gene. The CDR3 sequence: CASQSGTGAYEQYF. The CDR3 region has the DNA TGTGCCAGTCAATCCGGGACAGGGGCCTACGAGCAGTACTTC.

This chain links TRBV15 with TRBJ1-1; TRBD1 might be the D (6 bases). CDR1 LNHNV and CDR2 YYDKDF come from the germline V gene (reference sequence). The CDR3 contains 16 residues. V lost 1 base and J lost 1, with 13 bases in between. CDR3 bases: TGTGCCACCAGCAGAGCCCCTACAGGGCGGAACACTGAAGCTTTCTTT. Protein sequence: CATSRAPTGRNTEAFF.

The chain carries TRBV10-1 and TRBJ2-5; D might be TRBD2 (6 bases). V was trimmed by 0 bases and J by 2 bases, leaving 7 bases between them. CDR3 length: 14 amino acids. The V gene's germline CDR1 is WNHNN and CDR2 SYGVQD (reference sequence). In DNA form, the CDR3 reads TGCGCCAGCAGTGAGTCGGGACTGCAAGAGACCCAGTACTTC. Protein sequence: CASSESGLQETQYF.

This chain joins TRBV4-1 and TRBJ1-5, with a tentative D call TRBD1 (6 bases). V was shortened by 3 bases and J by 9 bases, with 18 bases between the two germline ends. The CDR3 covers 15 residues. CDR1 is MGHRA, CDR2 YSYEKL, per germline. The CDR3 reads CASSQGHKNGPPQHF. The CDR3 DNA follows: TGCGCCAGCAGCCAGGGACACAAAAACGGTCCGCCCCAGCATTTT.

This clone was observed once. The CDR3 reads CASSFSGELFF. The DNA for the CDR3 is TGTGCCAGCAGCTTCTCCGGGGAGCTGTTTTTT. The V and J genes are TRBV5-6 and TRBJ2-2; D not certain. Trimming pared 2 bases from V and 6 bases from J, leaving 2 bases between. The germline gives CDR1 SGHDT, CDR2 YYEEEE. CDR3 length: 11 residues.

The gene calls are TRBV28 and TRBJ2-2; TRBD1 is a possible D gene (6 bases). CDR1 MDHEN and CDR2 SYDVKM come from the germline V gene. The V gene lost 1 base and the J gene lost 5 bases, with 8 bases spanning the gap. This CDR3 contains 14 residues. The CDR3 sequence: CASSLFRGTGELFF. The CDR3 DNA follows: TGTGCCAGCAGTTTATTTAGGGGGACCGGGGAGCTGTTTTTT. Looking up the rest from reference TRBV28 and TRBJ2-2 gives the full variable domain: DVKVTQSSRYLVKRTGEKVFLECVQDMDHENMFWYRQDPGLGLRLIYFSYDVKMKEKGDIPEGYSVSREKKERFSLILESASTNQTSMYLCASSLFRGTGELFFGEGSRLTVL.

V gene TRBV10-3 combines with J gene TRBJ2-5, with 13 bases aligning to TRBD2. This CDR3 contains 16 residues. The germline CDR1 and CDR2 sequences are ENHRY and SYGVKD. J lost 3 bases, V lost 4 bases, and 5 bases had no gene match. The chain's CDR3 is CAISGTSGRAKETQYF. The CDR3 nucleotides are TGTGCCATCAGTGGAACTAGCGGGAGGGCCAAAGAGACCCAGTACTTC.

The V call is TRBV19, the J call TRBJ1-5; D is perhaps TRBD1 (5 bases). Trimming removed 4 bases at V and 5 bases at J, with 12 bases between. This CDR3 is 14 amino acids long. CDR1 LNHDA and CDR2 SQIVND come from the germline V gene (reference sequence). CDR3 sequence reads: CASSTPWGDQPQHF. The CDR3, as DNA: TGTGCCAGTAGTACCCCCTGGGGGGATCAGCCCCAGCATTTT.

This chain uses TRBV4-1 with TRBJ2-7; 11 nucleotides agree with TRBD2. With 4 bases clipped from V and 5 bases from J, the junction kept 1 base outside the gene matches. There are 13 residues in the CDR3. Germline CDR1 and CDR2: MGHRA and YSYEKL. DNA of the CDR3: TGCGCCAGCAGCCCGACTAGCGGGGACGAGCAGTACTTC. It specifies CASSPTSGDEQYF.

The CDR3 protein is CASSYSVGLNTEAFF. CDR3 DNA sequence: TGTGCCAGCAGTTATTCCGTGGGGCTGAACACTGAAGCTTTCTTT. This chain joins TRBV7-9 and TRBJ1-1; D might be TRBD1 (5 bases). V gave up 6 bases and J gave up 0 bases, with 14 bases separating them. The germline CDR1 and CDR2 sequences are SEHNR and FQNEAQ (reference sequence). The CDR3 runs to 15 residues.

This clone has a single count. The CDR3 reads CSVVGYQYEQYF. The CDR3 bases are TGCAGCGTTGTGGGCTATCAATACGAGCAGTACTTC. The V call is TRBV29-1, the J call TRBJ2-7; no reliable D call. From germline, CDR1 is SQVTM and CDR2 ANQGSEA. The CDR3 covers 12 residues. V lost 4 bases and J 4 bases, leaving 11 bases between the germline ends.

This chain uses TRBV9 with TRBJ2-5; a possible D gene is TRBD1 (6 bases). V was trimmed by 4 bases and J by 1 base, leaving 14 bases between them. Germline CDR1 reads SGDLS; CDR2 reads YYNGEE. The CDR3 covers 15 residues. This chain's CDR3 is CASSPRGGAQETQYF. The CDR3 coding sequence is TGTGCCAGCAGCCCACGAGGGGGAGCCCAAGAGACCCAGTACTTC.

CDR3 loop: CASSYDPRGQSTEAFF. CDR3 nucleotide sequence: TGTGCCAGCAGTTACGATCCCAGGGGGCAGAGCACTGAAGCTTTCTTT. V usage is TRBV6-5 and J usage is TRBJ1-1; 8 bases are a match to TRBD1. CDR3 length: 16 residues. After removal of 2 bases from V and 4 bases from J, the junction contained 9 bases not matched to a gene. In germline, CDR1 is MNHEY, CDR2 SVGAGI.

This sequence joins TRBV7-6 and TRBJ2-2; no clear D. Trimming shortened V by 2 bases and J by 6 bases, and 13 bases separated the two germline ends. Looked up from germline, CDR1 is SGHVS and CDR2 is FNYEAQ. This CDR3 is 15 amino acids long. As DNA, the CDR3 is TGTGCCAGCAGCTTATGGGCAGAGAGTCCCGGGGAGCTGTTTTTT. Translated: CASSLWAESPGELFF.

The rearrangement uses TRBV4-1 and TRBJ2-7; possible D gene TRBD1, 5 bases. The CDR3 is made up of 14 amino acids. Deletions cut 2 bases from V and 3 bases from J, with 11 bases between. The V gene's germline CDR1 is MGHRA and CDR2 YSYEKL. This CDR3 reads CASSQLKQDYEQYF. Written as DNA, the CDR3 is TGCGCCAGCAGCCAACTCAAACAGGACTACGAGCAGTACTTC.

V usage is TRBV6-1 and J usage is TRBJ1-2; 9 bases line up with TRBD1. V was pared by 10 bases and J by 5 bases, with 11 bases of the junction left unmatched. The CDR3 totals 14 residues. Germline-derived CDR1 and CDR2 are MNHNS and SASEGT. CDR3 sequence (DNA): TGTGCCACCTATCGGACAGGGGCGGGGTATGGCTACACCTTC. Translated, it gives CATYRTGAGYGYTF.